This TCR beta chain was retrieved from a study of control samples from healthy donors and cancer patients (TCRdb year 2020). Counted from cysteine to phenylalanine, this CDR3 has 13 amino acids. Of all the DNA, just the CDR3 is kept, 39 bases in frame from base 1. The germline V gene (reference sequence) sets CDR1 to LGHDT and CDR2 to YNNKEL. The junction carries 11 bases between V and J, which are trimmed by 1 base and 7 bases respectively. Library preparation employed the immunoSEQ multiplex PCR assay. The source is immuneACCESS, and TCRdb retained only in-frame sequences with V and J called. Part of the clones is not carried over; for the studies checked, unresolved V genes explain less than half of this, and the remainder is unexplained. The table for this sample lists about 170,000 clones; 75% to 95% of them were counted only once. The top ten clones comprise around 1.5% of the sample. As regards this clone: Its antigen is currently not known. Per-base quality was not reported, and no clone a single base away is much larger than it.

The sequence links TRBV3-1 (or the pseudogene TRBV3-2) to TRBJ2-7; the D gene is perhaps TRBD1, on 6 matching bases. The source is a woman in her twenties or thirties in good health. The specimen sequenced was blood. The CDR3 reads as follows: CASSQVATGEQYF. The nucleotide sequence is given as TGTGCCAGCAGCCAAGTCGCGACAGGTGAGCAGTACTTC.